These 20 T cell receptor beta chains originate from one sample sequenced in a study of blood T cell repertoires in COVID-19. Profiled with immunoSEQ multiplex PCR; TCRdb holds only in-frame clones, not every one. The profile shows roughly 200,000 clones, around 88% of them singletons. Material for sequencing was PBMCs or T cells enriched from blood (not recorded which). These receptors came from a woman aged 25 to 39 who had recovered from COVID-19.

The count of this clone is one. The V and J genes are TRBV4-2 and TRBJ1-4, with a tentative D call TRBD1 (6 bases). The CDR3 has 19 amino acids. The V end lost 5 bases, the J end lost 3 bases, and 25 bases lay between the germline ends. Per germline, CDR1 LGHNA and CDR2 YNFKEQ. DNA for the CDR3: TGTGCCAGCAGCGAAAGTACAGGGTTTAGCGATGGGGCTAATGAAAAACTGTTTTTT. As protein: CASSESTGFSDGANEKLFF.

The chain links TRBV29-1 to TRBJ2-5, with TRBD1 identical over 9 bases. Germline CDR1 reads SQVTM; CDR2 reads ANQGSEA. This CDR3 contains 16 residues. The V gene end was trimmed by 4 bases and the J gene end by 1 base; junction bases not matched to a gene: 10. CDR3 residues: CSVATLKGQGQETQYF. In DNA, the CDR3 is TGCAGCGTTGCCACTCTAAAGGGACAGGGCCAAGAGACCCAGTACTTC.

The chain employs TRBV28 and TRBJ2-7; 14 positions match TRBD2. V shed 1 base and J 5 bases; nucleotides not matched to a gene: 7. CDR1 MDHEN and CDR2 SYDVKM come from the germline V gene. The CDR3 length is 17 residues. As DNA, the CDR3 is TGTGCCAGCAGTTTATCCCCGACTAGCGGGAGGGAAGACGAGCAGTACTTC. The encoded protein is CASSLSPTSGREDEQYF.

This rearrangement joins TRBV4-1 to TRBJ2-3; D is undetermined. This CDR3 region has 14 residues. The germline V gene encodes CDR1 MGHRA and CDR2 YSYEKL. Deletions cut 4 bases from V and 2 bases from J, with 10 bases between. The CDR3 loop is CASSLVGDTDTQYF. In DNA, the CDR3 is TGCGCCAGCAGCCTCGTTGGAGACACAGATACGCAGTATTTT.

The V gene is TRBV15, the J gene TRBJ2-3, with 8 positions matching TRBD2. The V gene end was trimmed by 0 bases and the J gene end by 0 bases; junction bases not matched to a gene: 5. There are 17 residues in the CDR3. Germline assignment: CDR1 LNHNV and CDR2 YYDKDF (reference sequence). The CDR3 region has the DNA TGTGCCACCAGCAGAGAGAAAACTAGCGGAAGCACAGATACGCAGTATTTT. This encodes CATSREKTSGSTDTQYF.

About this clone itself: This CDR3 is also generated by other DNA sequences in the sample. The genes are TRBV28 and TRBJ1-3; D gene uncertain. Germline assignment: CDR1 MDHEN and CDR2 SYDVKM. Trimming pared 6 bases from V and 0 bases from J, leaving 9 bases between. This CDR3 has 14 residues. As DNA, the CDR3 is TGTGCCAGCAGGACGGGAAGCTCTGGAAACACCATATATTTT. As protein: CASRTGSSGNTIYF.

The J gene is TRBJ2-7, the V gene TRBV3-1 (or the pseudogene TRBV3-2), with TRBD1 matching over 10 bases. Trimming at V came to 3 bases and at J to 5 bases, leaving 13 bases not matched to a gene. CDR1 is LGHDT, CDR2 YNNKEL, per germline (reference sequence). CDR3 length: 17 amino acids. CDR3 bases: TGTGCCAGCAGCCAGGATTACACCGGGACAGGGGCCCACGAGCAGTACTTC. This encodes CASSQDYTGTGAHEQYF.

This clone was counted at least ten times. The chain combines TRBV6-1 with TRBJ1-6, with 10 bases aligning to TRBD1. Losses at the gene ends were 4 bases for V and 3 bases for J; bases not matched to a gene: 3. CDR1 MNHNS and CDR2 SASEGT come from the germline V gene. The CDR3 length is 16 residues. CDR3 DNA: TGTGCCAGCAGTGGTCGGACAGGGGGCTATAATTCACCCCTCCACTTT. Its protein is CASSGRTGGYNSPLHF.

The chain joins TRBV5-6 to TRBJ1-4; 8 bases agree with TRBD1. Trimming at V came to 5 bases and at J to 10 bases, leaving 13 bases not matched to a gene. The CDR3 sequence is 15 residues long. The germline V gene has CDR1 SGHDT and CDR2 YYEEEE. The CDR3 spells CASSTRGPISGKLFF. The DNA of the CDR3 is TGTGCCAGCAGTACCAGGGGGCCTATAAGCGGAAAACTGTTTTTT.

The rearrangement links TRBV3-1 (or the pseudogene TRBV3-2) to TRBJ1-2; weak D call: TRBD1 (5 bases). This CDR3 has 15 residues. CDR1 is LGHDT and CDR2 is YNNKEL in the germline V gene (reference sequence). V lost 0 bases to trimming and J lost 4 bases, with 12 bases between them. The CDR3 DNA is TGTGCCAGCAGCCAAGAGGGAGGGGCCAGCTATGGCTACACCTTC. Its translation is CASSQEGGASYGYTF.

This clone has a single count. Here the CDR3 DNA reads TGTGCCAGCAGCCCTGACAGGGGAAGGCAGTACTTC. It translates to CASSPDRGRQYF. This rearrangement joins TRBV7-2 to TRBJ2-7; 8 bases match TRBD1. The CDR3 has 12 residues. V was clipped by 5 bases and J by 9 bases; unmatched bases: 6. From germline, CDR1 is SGHTA and CDR2 FQGNSA.

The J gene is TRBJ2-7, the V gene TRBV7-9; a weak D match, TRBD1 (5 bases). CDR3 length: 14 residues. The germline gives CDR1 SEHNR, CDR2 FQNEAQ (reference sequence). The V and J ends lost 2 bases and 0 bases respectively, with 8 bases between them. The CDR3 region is CASSLTTVSYEQYF. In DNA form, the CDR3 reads TGTGCCAGCAGCTTAACGACAGTCTCCTACGAGCAGTACTTC. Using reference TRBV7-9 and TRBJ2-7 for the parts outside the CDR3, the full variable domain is DTGVSQNPRHKITKRGQNVTFRCDPISEHNRLYWYRQTLGQGPEFLTYFQNEAQLEKSRLLSDRFSAERPKGSFSTLEIQRTEQGDSAMYLCASSLTTVSYEQYFGPGTRLTVT.

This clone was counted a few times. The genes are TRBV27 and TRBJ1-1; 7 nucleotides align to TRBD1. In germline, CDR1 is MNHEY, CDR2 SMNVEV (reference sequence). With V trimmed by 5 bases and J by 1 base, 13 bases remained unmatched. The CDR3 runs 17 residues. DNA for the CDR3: TGTGCCAGCAGTCTGTACTCTGGACAGGCACAGAACACTGAAGCTTTCTTT. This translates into CASSLYSGQAQNTEAFF.

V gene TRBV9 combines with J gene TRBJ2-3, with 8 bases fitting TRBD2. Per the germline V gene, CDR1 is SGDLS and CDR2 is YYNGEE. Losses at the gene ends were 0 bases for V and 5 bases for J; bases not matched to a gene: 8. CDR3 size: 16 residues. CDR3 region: CASSVATRLAGDTQYF. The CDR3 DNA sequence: TGTGCCAGCAGCGTAGCTACTCGGCTAGCGGGAGATACGCAGTATTTT.

CDR3 loop: CASSTSRGLAGRPYEQYF. The CDR3 bases are TGTGCCAGCAGTACGAGTAGGGGACTAGCGGGCCGACCCTACGAGCAGTACTTC. V usage is TRBV28 and J usage is TRBJ2-7; 12 bases fit TRBD2. The CDR3 is made up of 18 amino acids. The V segment lost 5 bases and the J segment 2 bases; nucleotides outside the gene matches: 13. CDR1 and CDR2 from the germline V gene are MDHEN and SYDVKM.

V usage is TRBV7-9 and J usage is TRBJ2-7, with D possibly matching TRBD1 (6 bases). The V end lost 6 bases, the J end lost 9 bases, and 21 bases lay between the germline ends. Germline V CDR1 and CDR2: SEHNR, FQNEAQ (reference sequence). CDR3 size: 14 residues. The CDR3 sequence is CASRDAGTPERQYF. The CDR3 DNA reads TGTGCCAGCAGGGATGCCGGGACACCAGAACGGCAGTACTTC.

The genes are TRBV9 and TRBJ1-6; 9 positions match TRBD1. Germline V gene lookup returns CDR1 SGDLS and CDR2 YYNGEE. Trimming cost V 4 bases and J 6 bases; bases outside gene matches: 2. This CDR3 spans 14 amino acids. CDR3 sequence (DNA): TGTGCCAGCAGCCGACAGGGGGGTAATTCACCCCTCCACTTT. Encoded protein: CASSRQGGNSPLHF. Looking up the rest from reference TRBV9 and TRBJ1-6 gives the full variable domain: DSGVTQTPKHLITATGQRVTLRCSPRSGDLSVYWYQQSLDQGLQFLIQYYNGEERAKGNILERFSAQQFPDLHSELNLSSLELGDSALYFCASSRQGGNSPLHFGNGTRLTVT.

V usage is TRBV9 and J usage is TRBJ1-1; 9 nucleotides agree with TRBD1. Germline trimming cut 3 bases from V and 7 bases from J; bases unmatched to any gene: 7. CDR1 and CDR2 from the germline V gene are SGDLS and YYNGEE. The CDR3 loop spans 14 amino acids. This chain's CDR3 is CASSASGTGYEAFF. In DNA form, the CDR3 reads TGTGCCAGCAGCGCCTCCGGGACAGGGTATGAAGCTTTCTTT.

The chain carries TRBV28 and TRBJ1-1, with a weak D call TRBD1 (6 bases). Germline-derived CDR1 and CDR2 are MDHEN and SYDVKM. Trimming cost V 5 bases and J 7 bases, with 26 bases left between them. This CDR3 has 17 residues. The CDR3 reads CASSPSAGAQGRFEAFF. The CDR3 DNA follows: TGTGCCAGCAGTCCTTCGGCGGGGGCGCAAGGTCGCTTTGAAGCTTTCTTT.

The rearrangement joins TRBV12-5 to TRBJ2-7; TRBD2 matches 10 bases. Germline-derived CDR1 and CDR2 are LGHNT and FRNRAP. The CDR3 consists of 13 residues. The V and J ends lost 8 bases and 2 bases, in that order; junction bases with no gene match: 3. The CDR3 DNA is TGTGCTAGTCAGCTAGCGGGAGCCTACGAGCAGTACTTC. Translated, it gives CASQLAGAYEQYF.